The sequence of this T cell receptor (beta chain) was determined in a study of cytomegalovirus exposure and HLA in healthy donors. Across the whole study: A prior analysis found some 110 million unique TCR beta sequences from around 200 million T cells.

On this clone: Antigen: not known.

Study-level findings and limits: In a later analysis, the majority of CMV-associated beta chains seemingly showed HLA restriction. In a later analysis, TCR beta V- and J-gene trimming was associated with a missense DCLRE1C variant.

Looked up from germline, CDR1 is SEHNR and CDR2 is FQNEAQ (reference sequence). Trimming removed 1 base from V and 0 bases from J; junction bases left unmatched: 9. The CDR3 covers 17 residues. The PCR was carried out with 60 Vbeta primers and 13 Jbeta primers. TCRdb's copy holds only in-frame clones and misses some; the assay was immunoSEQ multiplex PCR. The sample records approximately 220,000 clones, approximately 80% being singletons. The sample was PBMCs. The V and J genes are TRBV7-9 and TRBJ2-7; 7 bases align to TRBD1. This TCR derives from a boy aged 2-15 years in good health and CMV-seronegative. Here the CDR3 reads CASSLGGGTLSSYEQYF. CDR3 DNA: TGTGCCAGCAGCTTAGGAGGGGGCACCCTGAGCTCCTACGAGCAGTACTTC.